These T cell receptor beta chains were read from a single sample in a study of glioma-infiltrating T cells after dendritic cell vaccination. The table came from immunoSEQ multiplex PCR; TCRdb's copy has only in-frame clones and leaves some out. Here the sample spans tens of thousands of clones, approximately 80% being singletons. The sample consisted of blood, taken before dendritic cell vaccination. Receptors originate from a human donor with glioblastoma. CDR3s include the opening cysteine and the closing phenylalanine or tryptophan. The D gene is left open where the match is weak. The size of a clone is reported for some rows only, either as once, few or many, or as a class for expanded clones.

d_call clone_size j_call v_call cdr3_aa cdr3_nt
TRBD1 few TRBJ1-1 TRBV28 CASSAQTGAYTEAFF TGTGCCAGCAGTGCACAGACAGGGGCGTACACTGAAGCTTTCTTT
TRBD1 - TRBJ1-6 TRBV2 CASSRDRSNSPLHF TGTGCCAGCAGTAGGGACAGGTCAAATTCACCCCTCCACTTT
TRBD2 - TRBJ2-1 TRBV4-3 CASSQGVAGDPYNEQFF TGCGCCAGCAGCCAAGGGGTAGCGGGGGACCCCTACAATGAGCAGTTCTTC
- - TRBJ1-4 TRBV15 CATMETDNEKLFF TGTGCCACCATGGAGACAGACAATGAAAAACTGTTTTTT
TRBD1 - TRBJ1-1 TRBV5-1 CASSPVGGEIAFF TGCGCCAGCAGCCCCGTAGGGGGCGAAATAGCTTTCTTT
TRBD1 - TRBJ1-2 TRBV10-3 CAISVVGGDYGYTF TGTGCCATCAGTGTGGTAGGGGGCGACTATGGCTACACCTTC
TRBD1 - TRBJ2-2 TRBV2 CASKGASNTGELFF TGTGCCAGCAAGGGGGCGTCGAACACCGGGGAGCTGTTTTTT
- few TRBJ2-7 TRBV11-2 CASSLDGTPNYEQYF TGTGCCAGCAGCTTAGACGGGACACCGAACTACGAGCAGTACTTC
- - TRBJ1-2 TRBV5-4 CASSQGTEGTF TGTGCCAGCAGCCAAGGGACGGAGGGCACCTTC
TRBD1 - TRBJ1-1 TRBV5-1 CASSPTRQGAVTEAFF TGCGCCAGCAGCCCAACCCGCCAGGGGGCGGTCACTGAAGCTTTCTTT
TRBD1 - TRBJ1-6 TRBV6-5 CASSYRGQGAPPLHF TGTGCCAGCAGTTATCGGGGACAGGGGGCGCCCCCCCTCCACTTT
TRBD1 - TRBJ1-5 TRBV30 CAWSVKPRGTGYNQPQHF TGTGCCTGGAGTGTAAAGCCTCGAGGGACAGGGTACAATCAGCCCCAGCATTTT
TRBD1 - TRBJ2-2 TRBV5-1 CASSDGQGDTGELFF TGCGCCAGCAGCGACGGACAGGGCGACACCGGGGAGCTGTTTTTT
- - TRBJ1-3 TRBV6-5 CASSTGQFSGNTIYF TGTGCCAGCAGTACCGGACAGTTCTCTGGAAACACCATATATTTT
- - TRBJ1-1 TRBV19 CASSMFGTEAFF TGTGCCAGTAGTATGTTCGGCACTGAAGCTTTCTTT
TRBD1 - TRBJ1-1 TRBV28 CASSGPGQANTEAFF TGTGCCAGCAGTGGACCGGGACAGGCGAACACTGAAGCTTTCTTT
- - TRBJ1-1 TRBV19 CASHQPGATEAFF TGTGCCAGTCATCAACCAGGGGCCACTGAAGCTTTCTTT
TRBD1 once TRBJ1-1 TRBV5-4 CASSLRQGNTEAFF TGTGCCAGCAGCCTTCGACAGGGGAACACTGAAGCTTTCTTT